These 17 T cell receptor beta chains were sequenced from one sample in a study of technical replicates of blood from a handful of donors. Method: immunoSEQ multiplex PCR; TCRdb's copy keeps in-frame clones and lacks some. The data hold about 84,000 clones, with roughly 97% observed a single time. Sequencing was carried out using T cells isolated from PBMCs. Source of these receptors: a human donor in good health.

V gene TRBV7-6 combines with J gene TRBJ2-1; 14 positions agree with TRBD2. Germline assignment: CDR1 SGHVS and CDR2 FNYEAQ. Germline trimming cut 3 bases from V and 6 bases from J; bases unmatched to any gene: 7. CDR3 length: 17 residues. Written as DNA, the CDR3 is TGTGCCAGCAGCTTGTTGGGACTAGCGGGAGTGGCCAATGAGCAGTTCTTC. Its protein is CASSLLGLAGVANEQFF.

CDR3 DNA sequence: TGTGCCACCGATGGAGTCACTAATGAAAAACTGTTTTTT. Residues: CATDGVTNEKLFF. J is TRBJ1-4 and V is TRBV5-6; D is uncertain. CDR1 SGHDT and CDR2 YYEEEE come from the germline V gene. Trimming shortened V by 9 bases and J by 2 bases, and 11 bases separated the two germline ends. The CDR3 sequence is 13 residues long. Filled out from reference TRBV5-6 and TRBJ1-4, the complete variable domain reads DAGVTQSPTHLIKTRGQQVTLRCSPKSGHDTVSWYQQALGQGPQFIFQYYEEEERQRGNFPDRFSGHQFPNYSSELNVNALLLGDSALYLCATDGVTNEKLFFGSGTQLSVL.

The count of this clone is one. The rearrangement joins TRBV6-5 to TRBJ1-3; TRBD1 matches 7 bases. Trimming removed 6 bases from V and 5 bases from J; junction bases left unmatched: 10. CDR1 is MNHEY, CDR2 SVGAGI, per germline. The CDR3 is made up of 15 amino acids. The CDR3 nucleotides read TGTGCCAGCAGGCCCCCGGGACAGCTTCGAAACACCATATATTTT. It yields the protein CASRPPGQLRNTIYF.

V gene TRBV4-1 combines with J gene TRBJ1-5, with no clear D. The CDR3 runs to 14 residues. V lost 1 base and J 3 bases, leaving 7 bases between the germline ends. The germline V gene has CDR1 MGHRA and CDR2 YSYEKL. The CDR3, as DNA: TGCGCCAGCAGCCAAGTGGCCCTCAATCAGCCCCAGCATTTT. Residues: CASSQVALNQPQHF.

The gene calls are TRBV28 and TRBJ1-2, with D hard to call. The CDR3 totals 13 residues. The ends were cut back, 5 bases at V and 4 bases at J, with 11 bases in the middle. Looked up from germline, CDR1 is MDHEN and CDR2 is SYDVKM. DNA of the CDR3: TGTGCCAGCAGTCTGGGCCGGATCTATGGCTACACCTTC. Translating gives CASSLGRIYGYTF.

This chain connects TRBV30 to TRBJ1-2, with D tentatively TRBD1 (6 bases). The germline V and J ends were trimmed by 5 bases and 8 bases, with 21 bases remaining between them. CDR3 length: 14 amino acids. Germline CDR1 GTSNPN, CDR2 SVGIG (reference sequence). In DNA, the CDR3 is TGTGCCTGGTACGGTGCACAGGGTCCGGGAGGCTACACCTTC. This sequence encodes CAWYGAQGPGGYTF.

The gene calls are TRBV7-8 and TRBJ2-1; TRBD2 agrees at 7 bases. The germline V gene encodes CDR1 SGHVS and CDR2 FQNEAQ. This CDR3 has 21 residues. The trim removed 2 bases at V and 4 bases at J, leaving 23 bases unmatched. CDR3 in DNA: TGTGCCAGCAGCTTATGGGGGGGTACCGGGAGACTTGTTTATATATACAATGAGCAGTTCTTC. Protein product: CASSLWGGTGRLVYIYNEQFF.

This chain joins TRBV6-1 and TRBJ1-4; TRBD1 aligns across 7 bases. This CDR3 is 15 amino acids long. Germline V gene lookup returns CDR1 MNHNS and CDR2 SASEGT. The junction had 12 bases not matched to a gene; V was cut back by 6 bases and J by 8 bases. The CDR3 sequence: CASRGTEEGWEKLFF. As DNA, the CDR3 is TGTGCCAGCAGAGGGACAGAGGAGGGATGGGAAAAACTGTTTTTT.

The chain joins TRBV6-5 to TRBJ1-5; a possible D gene is TRBD1 (6 bases). The CDR3 is 16 residues long. Germline assignment: CDR1 MNHEY and CDR2 SVGAGI. V gave up 0 bases and J gave up 3 bases, with 12 bases separating them. In DNA form, the CDR3 reads TGTGCCAGCAGTTACTCATCGGACAGATACAATCAGCCCCAGCATTTT. This encodes CASSYSSDRYNQPQHF.

This rearrangement joins TRBV25-1 to TRBJ2-3; D may be TRBD1 (6 bases). There are 13 residues in the CDR3. V was shortened by 3 bases and J by 4 bases, with 8 bases between the two germline ends. Germline CDR1 reads MGHDK; CDR2 reads SYGVNS. CDR3 DNA: TGTGCCAGCAGTGACCCAGGGGCAGATACGCAGTATTTT. Protein: CASSDPGADTQYF.

V usage is TRBV11-2 and J usage is TRBJ2-5, with D maybe TRBD2 (5 bases). The CDR3 extends over 14 amino acids. The germline V and J ends were trimmed by 3 bases and 6 bases, with 14 bases remaining between them. The germline V gene encodes CDR1 SGHAT and CDR2 FQNNGV. CDR3 region: CASSFRGVPKTQYF. The DNA of the CDR3 is TGTGCCAGCAGCTTTCGGGGTGTGCCGAAGACCCAGTACTTC.

This rearrangement joins TRBV9 to TRBJ2-7, with 7 nucleotides matching TRBD1. This CDR3 has 14 residues. With V trimmed by 0 bases and J by 2 bases, 2 bases remained unmatched. Germline V lookup: CDR1 SGDLS, CDR2 YYNGEE. In DNA, the CDR3 is TGTGCCAGCAGCGTAGGGACAGGTCCCTACGAGCAGTACTTC. It translates to CASSVGTGPYEQYF.

The rearrangement joins TRBV5-4 to TRBJ2-6; 7 bases align to TRBD1. The germline CDR1 and CDR2 sequences are SGHNT and YYREEE (reference sequence). The V segment lost 4 bases and the J segment 2 bases; nucleotides outside the gene matches: 9. The CDR3 loop spans 17 amino acids. The CDR3 DNA reads TGTGCCAGCAGCATCCGACAGGGTGTTGCTGGGGCCAACGTCCTGACTTTC. As protein: CASSIRQGVAGANVLTF.

The chain links TRBV12-5 to TRBJ1-2; D unclear. V lost 2 bases and J lost 6, with 10 bases in between. The CDR3 contains 13 residues. In germline, CDR1 is LGHNT, CDR2 FRNRAP. The CDR3 loop reads CASGLKWANGYTF. Written as DNA, the CDR3 is TGTGCTAGTGGTTTGAAGTGGGCTAATGGCTACACCTTC.

This rearrangement joins TRBV28 to TRBJ1-1, with D unclear. Trimming removed 7 bases at V and 3 bases at J, with 15 bases between. The CDR3 length is 14 residues. Germline V gives CDR1 MDHEN, CDR2 SYDVKM. The CDR3 DNA is TGTGCCAGCATCAGCGGAGGGCTTTACACTGAAGCTTTCTTT. It translates to CASISGGLYTEAFF. Full variable domain (rest looked up from reference TRBV28 and TRBJ1-1): DVKVTQSSRYLVKRTGEKVFLECVQDMDHENMFWYRQDPGLGLRLIYFSYDVKMKEKGDIPEGYSVSREKKERFSLILESASTNQTSMYLCASISGGLYTEAFFGQGTRLTVV.

The chain couples TRBV6-4 to TRBJ1-5; D is undetermined. Germline CDR1 is MRHNA and CDR2 is SNTAGT. The CDR3 runs 14 residues. Trimming removed 5 bases from V and 6 bases from J, with 14 bases in between. CDR3 protein: CASSPPGTGQPQHF. The CDR3 region has the DNA TGTGCCAGCAGTCCACCCGGTACGGGTCAGCCCCAGCATTTT.

The chain carries TRBV19 and TRBJ2-2; D unresolved. Germline CDR1 reads LNHDA; CDR2 reads SQIVND (reference sequence). The CDR3 is made up of 12 amino acids. Trimming took 5 bases from V and 3 from J, leaving 4 bases between them. CDR3 sequence: CASSRDTGELFF. In DNA form, the CDR3 reads TGTGCCAGTAGTCGGGACACCGGGGAGCTGTTTTTT.